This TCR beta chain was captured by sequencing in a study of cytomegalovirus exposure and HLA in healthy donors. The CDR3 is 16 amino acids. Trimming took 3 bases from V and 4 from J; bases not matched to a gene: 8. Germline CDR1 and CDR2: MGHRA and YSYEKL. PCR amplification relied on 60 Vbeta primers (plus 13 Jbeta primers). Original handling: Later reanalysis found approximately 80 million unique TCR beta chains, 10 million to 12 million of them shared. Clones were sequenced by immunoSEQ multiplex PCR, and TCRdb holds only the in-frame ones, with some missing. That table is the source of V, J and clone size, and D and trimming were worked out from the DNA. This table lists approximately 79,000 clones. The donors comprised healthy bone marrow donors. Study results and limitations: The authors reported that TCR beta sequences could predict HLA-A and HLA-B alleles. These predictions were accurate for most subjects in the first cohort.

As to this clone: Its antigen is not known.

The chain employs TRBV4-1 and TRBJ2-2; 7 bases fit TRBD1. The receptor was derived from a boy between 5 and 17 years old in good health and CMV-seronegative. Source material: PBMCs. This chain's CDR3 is CASSQRGPLGTGELFF. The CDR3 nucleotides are TGCGCCAGCAGCCAGAGGGGGCCGTTGGGCACCGGGGAGCTGTTTTTT.